The T cell receptor (beta chain) described here comes from a study of blood T cell repertoires in COVID-19. The V and J ends lost 3 bases and 4 bases respectively, with 15 bases between them. In germline, CDR1 is LNHDA, CDR2 SQIVND (reference sequence). The CDR3 is 16 residues long. The assay was immunoSEQ multiplex PCR, and TCRdb's table has in-frame clones only and misses some. The sample includes about 250,000 clones, about 80% of them seen just once. This clonotype was obtained from a man aged 45-60 years with active or convalescent COVID-19. Sequenced: peripheral blood. This chain links TRBV19 with TRBJ2-2; tentatively, D is TRBD1 (7 bases). The chain's CDR3 is CASSIGAGGGTGELFF. DNA of the CDR3: TGTGCCAGTAGTATCGGGGCAGGGGGAGGCACCGGGGAGCTGTTTTTT.